The following is a T cell receptor (beta chain) sequence with its context. No antigen is known for it. The definition of stable Graves' hyperthyroidism was no ophthalmopathy progression within 18 months. Researchers took RNA transcripts and amplified the TCR beta CDR3 regions from them. In the first-round RT-PCR of the TCR CDR3, the HTBI primer set was used. TCRdb analysed the multiplex PCR reads with MiXCR anew, one entry per CDR3 protein. In the table there are 610,000 or so distinct CDR3 sequences, around 46% of which are singletons. The sample belongs to a study of T cells in Graves' hyperthyroidism and ophthalmopathy. Notes on the study in general: In the analysis, a 13 V-J model separated ophthalmopathy from stable hyperthyroidism. Among thyroid clonotypes expanded above 0.001, most also appeared in blood.

Material: peripheral blood or thyroid tissue (not recorded which). This clonotype was obtained from a woman aged 18-30 years with Graves' hyperthyroidism.

The CDR3 here is CATCRAENRSGEQYF. The CDR3 nucleotides read TGTGCCACTTGCAGGGCGGAGAACAGGTCTGGGGAGCAGTACTTC. The gene calls are TRBV2 and TRBJ2-7; D may be TRBD1 (5 bases). The germline gives CDR1 SNHLY, CDR2 FYNNEI. CDR3 length equals 15 residues. The V gene lost 10 bases and the J gene lost 7 bases, with 26 bases spanning the gap.